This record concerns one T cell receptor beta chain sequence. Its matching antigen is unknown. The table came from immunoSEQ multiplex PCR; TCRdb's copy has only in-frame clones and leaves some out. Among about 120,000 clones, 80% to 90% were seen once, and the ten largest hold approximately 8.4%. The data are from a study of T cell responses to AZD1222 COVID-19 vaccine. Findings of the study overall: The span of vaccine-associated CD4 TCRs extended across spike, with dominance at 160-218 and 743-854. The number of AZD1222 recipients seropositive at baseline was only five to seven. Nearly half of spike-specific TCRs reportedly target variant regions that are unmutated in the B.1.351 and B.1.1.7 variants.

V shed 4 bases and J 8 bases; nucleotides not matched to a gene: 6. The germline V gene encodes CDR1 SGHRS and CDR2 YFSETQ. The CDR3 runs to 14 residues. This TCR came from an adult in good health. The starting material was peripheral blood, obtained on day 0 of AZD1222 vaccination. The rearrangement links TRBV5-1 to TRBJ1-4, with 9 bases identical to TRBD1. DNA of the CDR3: TGCGCCAGCAGCCTGACAGGGGGAAGGGAAAAACTGTTTTTT. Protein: CASSLTGGREKLFF.